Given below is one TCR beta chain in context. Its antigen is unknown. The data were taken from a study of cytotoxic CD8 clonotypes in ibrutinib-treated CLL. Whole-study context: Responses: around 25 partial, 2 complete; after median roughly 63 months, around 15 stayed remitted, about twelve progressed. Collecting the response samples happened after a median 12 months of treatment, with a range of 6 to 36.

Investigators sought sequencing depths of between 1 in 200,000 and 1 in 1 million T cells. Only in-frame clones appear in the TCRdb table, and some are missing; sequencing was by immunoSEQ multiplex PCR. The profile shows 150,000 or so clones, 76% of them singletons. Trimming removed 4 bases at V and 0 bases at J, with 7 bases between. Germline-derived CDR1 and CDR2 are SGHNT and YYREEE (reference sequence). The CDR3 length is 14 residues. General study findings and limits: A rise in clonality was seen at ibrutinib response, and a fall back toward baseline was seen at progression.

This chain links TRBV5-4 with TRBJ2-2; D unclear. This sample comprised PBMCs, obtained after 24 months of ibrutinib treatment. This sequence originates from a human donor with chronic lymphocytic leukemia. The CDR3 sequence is CASSPDPNTGELFF. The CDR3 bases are TGTGCCAGCAGCCCAGATCCGAACACCGGGGAGCTGTTTTTT.